These 17 T cell receptor beta chains were sequenced from one sample in a study of cytomegalovirus exposure and HLA in healthy donors. The table came from immunoSEQ multiplex PCR; TCRdb's copy has only in-frame clones and leaves some out. The data hold over 200,000 clones, with 90% observed a single time. The sequenced material came from PBMCs. The receptors stem from a woman in her late teens or twenties in good health and CMV-seronegative.

The rearrangement uses TRBV28 and TRBJ1-2; unclear D gene. V gave up 7 bases and J gave up 0 bases, with 12 bases separating them. Germline loops: CDR1 MDHEN, CDR2 SYDVKM. This CDR3 has 14 residues. The CDR3, as DNA: TGTGCCAGCACCCCGTCCGGAGCTAACTATGGCTACACCTTC. Translation: CASTPSGANYGYTF.

This clone was picked up one time. The chain joins TRBV27 to TRBJ2-1, with D maybe TRBD1 (6 bases). The germline V gene has CDR1 MNHEY and CDR2 SMNVEV (reference sequence). CDR3 length: 15 residues. V lost 6 bases and J 7 bases, leaving 19 bases between the germline ends. CDR3 sequence: CASSQLRGAWNEQFF. The CDR3 DNA sequence: TGTGCCAGCAGCCAACTCAGGGGAGCCTGGAATGAGCAGTTCTTC.

J is TRBJ2-5 and V is TRBV6-1; TRBD1 matches 7 bases. The CDR3 covers 15 residues. With 6 bases clipped from V and 2 bases from J, the junction kept 9 bases outside the gene matches. Germline CDR1 MNHNS, CDR2 SASEGT. The CDR3 DNA sequence: TGTGCCAGCAGCTACGATCCGGGACAGCAAGAGACCCAGTACTTC. Its translation: CASSYDPGQQETQYF.

This chain connects TRBV6-1 to TRBJ1-6; 7 nucleotides align to TRBD1. The CDR3 sequence is 15 residues long. Unmatched junction bases numbered 8, after V lost 5 bases and J lost 7 bases. The germline CDR1 and CDR2 sequences are MNHNS and SASEGT. The CDR3 loop is CASSRGQTRNSPLHF. DNA of the CDR3: TGTGCCAGCAGTCGGGGACAGACGAGGAATTCACCCCTCCACTTT.

This chain connects TRBV4-3 to TRBJ2-1, with a possible D match to TRBD2 (6 bases). Germline V gives CDR1 LGHNA, CDR2 YSLEER. The CDR3 has 14 amino acids. Trimming pared 0 bases from V and 7 bases from J, leaving 10 bases between. CDR3 nucleotide sequence: TGCGCCAGCAGCCAAGAGGGAGGTCGAAATGAGCAGTTCTTC. Protein product: CASSQEGGRNEQFF.

The chain's CDR3 is CARGQGANEKLFF. The CDR3 DNA reads as TGTGCCAGGGGACAGGGTGCTAATGAAAAACTGTTTTTT. The chain is built from TRBV10-3 and TRBJ1-4; TRBD1 matches 9 bases. Germline loops: CDR1 ENHRY, CDR2 SYGVKD. The ends lost 10 bases at V and 3 bases at J; junction bases unmatched: 3. The CDR3 covers 13 residues.

The V gene is TRBV7-2, the J gene TRBJ2-2; D is undetermined. CDR3 length equals 13 residues. Deletions cut 3 bases from V and 2 bases from J, with 4 bases between. The germline V gene has CDR1 SGHTA and CDR2 FQGNSA. This CDR3 is CASSFLNTGELFF. DNA for the CDR3: TGTGCCAGCAGCTTTCTTAACACCGGGGAGCTGTTTTTT.

The chain combines TRBV11-2 with TRBJ2-3, with a tentative D call TRBD2 (6 bases). CDR1 SGHAT and CDR2 FQNNGV come from the germline V gene. V lost 0 bases to trimming and J lost 6 bases, with 7 bases between them. The CDR3 runs to 13 residues. The CDR3 DNA reads TGTGCCAGCAGCTTAGAGGGAGGTGATACGCAGTATTTT. Amino acids: CASSLEGGDTQYF.

The table lists this clone with a few counts. This sequence joins TRBV19 and TRBJ2-5, with 7 nucleotides matching TRBD1. V lost 5 bases, J lost 5 bases, and 8 bases stayed unmatched. CDR3 length equals 14 residues. Germline V lookup: CDR1 LNHDA, CDR2 SQIVND (reference sequence). The CDR3 DNA reads TGTGCCAGTAGTGACGGGACAGCAGACGAGACCCAGTACTTC. This encodes CASSDGTADETQYF.

The rearrangement joins TRBV28 to TRBJ2-7, with 9 bases lining up with TRBD1. The CDR3 contains 13 residues. Germline V gene data show CDR1 as MDHEN and CDR2 as SYDVKM. Losses at the gene ends were 6 bases for V and 5 bases for J; bases not matched to a gene: 5. The CDR3 nucleotides read TGTGCCAGCAGGGACAGGGGAGGCCACGAGCAGTACTTC. Translating it yields CASRDRGGHEQYF.

This chain connects TRBV27 to TRBJ1-5; TRBD1 is a possible D gene (5 bases). The CDR3 length is 15 residues. V gave up 6 bases and J gave up 3 bases, with 15 bases separating them. Germline CDR1 reads MNHEY; CDR2 reads SMNVEV (reference sequence). The CDR3 sequence: CASSPFGDYNQPQHF. The CDR3 coding sequence is TGTGCCAGCAGCCCGTTTGGGGACTACAATCAGCCCCAGCATTTT.

The chain employs TRBV11-2 and TRBJ1-2, with 12 nucleotides matching TRBD1. This CDR3 has 16 amino acids. V gave up 5 bases and J gave up 6 bases; unmatched junction bases: 10. The germline V gene has CDR1 SGHAT and CDR2 FQNNGV. DNA of the CDR3: TGTGCCAGCAGCCCAGGGGGGACAGGGGGCCGGAATGGCTACACCTTC. It encodes CASSPGGTGGRNGYTF. The entire variable domain, with the rest obtained from reference TRBV11-2 and TRBJ1-2, is as follows: EAGVAQSPRYKIIEKRQSVAFWCNPISGHATLYWYQQILGQGPKLLIQFQNNGVVDDSQLPKDRFSAERLKGVDSTLKIQPAKLEDSAVYLCASSPGGTGGRNGYTFGSGTRLTVV.

V is TRBV27 and J is TRBJ2-5; 8 bases agree with TRBD2. CDR1 and CDR2 (germline): MNHEY, SMNVEV (reference sequence). This CDR3 is built from 16 residues. The J segment lost 1 base and the V segment lost 2 bases, leaving 6 bases of the junction unmatched. The CDR3 DNA reads TGTGCCAGCAGTTTACGGGGGCGGGGGGTCCAAGAGACCCAGTACTTC. Its translation is CASSLRGRGVQETQYF.

The rearrangement links TRBV6-6 to TRBJ2-3, with D tentatively TRBD2 (5 bases). Trimming pared 6 bases from V and 6 bases from J, leaving 22 bases between. Germline CDR1 and CDR2: MNHNY and SVGAGI (reference sequence). The CDR3 is made up of 16 amino acids. This CDR3 is CASRGRSAGRFDTQYF. Here the CDR3 DNA reads TGTGCCAGCAGGGGTAGGTCGGCGGGTCGTTTCGATACGCAGTATTTT.

This chain uses TRBV7-2 with TRBJ2-1, with D perhaps matching TRBD2 (6 bases). V was clipped by 2 bases and J by 1 base, with 15 bases between them. The germline V gene has CDR1 SGHTA and CDR2 FQGNSA. The CDR3 runs 17 residues. CDR3 DNA: TGTGCCAGCAGCTTACAAGTTTCCGGGGGTTCCTACAATGAGCAGTTCTTC. This codes for CASSLQVSGGSYNEQFF.

The chain is built from TRBV27 and TRBJ2-3; the match to TRBD2 covers 12 bases. The J segment lost 6 bases and the V segment lost 5 bases, leaving 9 bases of the junction unmatched. Per the germline V gene, CDR1 is MNHEY and CDR2 is SMNVEV (reference sequence). The CDR3 totals 16 residues. The CDR3 sequence: CASSRTSGTRWDTQYF. The CDR3 DNA sequence: TGTGCCAGCAGTCGGACTAGCGGGACCCGATGGGATACGCAGTATTTT.

This clone was counted a single time. The CDR3 here is CASSLGWQASYEQYF. The CDR3 nucleotides read TGTGCCAGCAGCTTAGGGTGGCAGGCCTCCTACGAGCAGTACTTC. V and J are TRBV11-2 and TRBJ2-7; no reliable D call. Between the trimmed V and J ends, which lost 1 base and 0 bases, there was a span of 10 bases. Looked up from germline, CDR1 is SGHAT and CDR2 is FQNNGV. The CDR3 loop spans 15 amino acids.